The 12 T cell receptor delta chains reported below all come from one sample, sequenced in a study of Vδ1+ human thymocytes. The study's findings and limits: In the thymus, TRG and TRD repertoires looked highly polyclonal with Gaussian CDR3 lengths.

These TCRs are of unknown antigen specificity. The template was reverse-transcribed extracted RNA. CDR3 amplicons came from multiplex PCR with pooled V-gene forward and constant-region reverse primers. TCRdb reanalysed the multiplex PCR reads via CATT. The table shows about 50,000 delta-chain clones, with approximately 16% occurring only once. The source material was Vdelta1+ gamma-delta thymocytes from the thymus. Specified subset: FACS-sorted CD3+ TCRalphabeta- TCRVdelta1+ TCRVdelta2- thymocytes. Every receptor here comes from a girl under three years old who had congenital heart surgery.

The V gene is TRDV3, the J gene TRDJ1, with 7 bases matching TRDD3. V was pared by 5 bases and J by 0 bases, with 21 bases of the junction left unmatched. The CDR3 loop spans 18 amino acids. Germline assignment: CDR1 TVYSNPD and CDR2 GDNSRS (reference sequence). The chain's CDR3 is CAPNLRSGIPGNTDKLIF. In DNA, the CDR3 is TGTGCCCCTAATTTAAGGAGTGGGATACCCGGCAACACCGATAAACTCATCTTT.

The chain couples TRDV1 to TRDJ1, with no clear D. Germline V CDR1 and CDR2: TSWWSYY, QGS. The CDR3 loop spans 17 amino acids. The V and J ends lost 2 bases and 0 bases respectively, with 16 bases between them. The CDR3 bases are TGTGCTCTTGGGGAATCGGGCTTCTACCGTTACACCGATAAACTCATCTTT. It encodes CALGESGFYRYTDKLIF.

The rearrangement links TRDV1 to TRDJ1, with 12 positions matching TRDD3. The CDR3 loop spans 21 amino acids. The V segment lost 3 bases and the J segment 2 bases; nucleotides outside the gene matches: 19. Germline loops: CDR1 TSWWSYY, CDR2 QGS. The CDR3 DNA is TGTGCTCTTGGGGAGAATACATCTCTGGGGGATACGCGCGGAGGGACCGATAAACTCATCTTT. Encoded protein: CALGENTSLGDTRGGTDKLIF.

The chain is built from TRDV1 and TRDJ1; D ambiguous. V was pared by 0 bases and J by 2 bases, with 25 bases between. This CDR3 contains 20 residues. CDR1 is TSWWSYY, CDR2 QGS, per germline. The CDR3 DNA reads TGTGCTCTTGGGGAACTAGGTTGGCGCACGGGCCCGTCCCCTACCGATAAACTCATCTTT. Translated: CALGELGWRTGPSPTDKLIF.

There are a few counts of this clone. The rearrangement uses TRDV1 and TRDJ1; 10 nucleotides match TRDD3. The CDR3 covers 24 residues. CDR1 is TSWWSYY and CDR2 is QGS in the germline V gene. Germline trimming cut 1 base from V and 0 bases from J; bases unmatched to any gene: 26. The CDR3 protein is CALGERVPTKEVGDTRFYTDKLIF. CDR3 bases: TGTGCTCTTGGGGAACGAGTACCCACAAAGGAGGTGGGGGATACCCGATTTTACACCGATAAACTCATCTTT.

With regard to this clone: At the DNA level, this CDR3 is encoded by other sequences in the same sample as well. The chain uses TRDV2 and TRDJ1, with 11 bases identical to TRDD3. Germline CDR1 GEAIGNYY, CDR2 EKD. This CDR3 has 16 residues. V dropped 5 bases and J dropped 0; count of bases not matched to a gene: 7. CDR3 nucleotide sequence: TGTGCCTGTGCTACCCACTGGGGGATAAACACCGATAAACTCATCTTT. Amino acids: CACATHWGINTDKLIF.

Notes on this clone: At one of its ends the junction is not consistent with the germline gene, which may arise from a read error. The chain carries TRDV1 and TRDJ1; 13 nucleotides line up with TRDD3. Germline loops: CDR1 TSWWSYY, CDR2 QGS. The length of the CDR3 is 20 residues. The CDR3 region is CALGQFRLGDTLRYTDKLIF. CDR3 in DNA: TGTGCCCTTGGGCAATTTCGACTGGGGGATACGCTGAGGTACACCGATAAACTCATCTTT.

This clone has a handful of counts. This rearrangement joins TRDV1 to TRDJ1, with D perhaps matching TRDD2 (6 bases). CDR1 is TSWWSYY, CDR2 QGS, per germline. The CDR3 extends over 17 amino acids. Trimming removed 2 bases at V and 0 bases at J, with 16 bases between. The CDR3 loop reads CALGETLPDSNTDKLIF. The CDR3 DNA follows: TGTGCTCTTGGGGAAACCCTTCCCGATTCAAACACCGATAAACTCATCTTT.

The chain recombines TRDV1 with TRDJ1, with 12 nucleotides matching TRDD3. With 5 bases clipped from V and 7 bases from J, the junction kept 20 bases outside the gene matches. CDR3 length: 19 amino acids. Looked up from germline, CDR1 is TSWWSYY and CDR2 is QGS. CDR3: CALGRSLTGGYRDSPKLIF. CDR3 nucleotides: TGTGCTCTTGGGAGATCCTTGACTGGGGGATACCGGGATTCTCCTAAACTCATCTTT.

This clone was observed a single time. This may be a read error, as it is one base from a much larger clone. Other nucleotide sequences in the sample specify the same CDR3. V usage is TRDV2 and J usage is TRDJ3, with no clear D. The CDR3 covers 18 residues. Germline V gene data show CDR1 as GEAIGNYY and CDR2 as EKD. The ends were cut back, 0 bases at V and 0 bases at J, with 11 bases in the middle. In DNA, the CDR3 is TGTGCCTGTGACACCGTCGGGGTAAGCTCCTGGGACACCCGACAGATGTTTTTC. Its translation is CACDTVGVSSWDTRQMFF.

This rearrangement joins TRDV2 to TRDJ1; a possible D gene is TRDD3 (10 bases). CDR3 size: 24 residues. Trimming shortened V by 5 bases and J by 0 bases, and 42 bases separated the two germline ends. Germline CDR1 GEAIGNYY, CDR2 EKD. The DNA of the CDR3 is TGTGCCTGTGCGGGGGCCTTCCTACGCTGTACGTACTGGGGGATTAGCCGGTACACCGATAAACTCATCTTT. Translation: CACAGAFLRCTYWGISRYTDKLIF.

This clone turned up a few times. The chain is built from TRDV1 and TRDJ1, with D perhaps being TRDD2 or TRDD3 (5 bases each). Trimming pared 4 bases from V and 0 bases from J, leaving 21 bases between. Germline lookup yields CDR1 TSWWSYY and CDR2 QGS. The CDR3 has 18 amino acids. CDR3 DNA: TGTGCTCTTGGGGCCTTTTCTAGCCCTACTGGCTACACCGATAAACTCATCTTT. It encodes CALGAFSSPTGYTDKLIF.